Listed below are T cell receptor beta chains from one sample, sequenced in a study of Ad26.COV2.S vaccination and SARS-CoV-2 variants. Sequenced by immunoSEQ multiplex PCR; TCRdb stores in-frame clones only, minus some. Among about 350,000 clones, around 92% were seen once, and the ten largest hold around 4%. The sequences come from peripheral blood, collected after recovery from COVID-19. The receptors derive from a human donor who had recovered from COVID-19. CDR3s include the opening cysteine and the closing phenylalanine or tryptophan. The D gene is left open where the match is weak. Clone size is shown for a subset of rows, as once, few, many or a class of expanded clone.

abundance: -
d_gene: -
v_gene: TRBV4-1
j_gene: TRBJ1-2
CDR3nt: TGCGCCAGCAGCCAAGATAAGGGCCGGTCGGCGGCTAACTATGGCTACACCTTC
CDR3aa: CASSQDKGRSAANYGYTF

abundance: once
d_gene: TRBD1
v_gene: TRBV10-3
j_gene: TRBJ1-1
CDR3nt: TGTGCCATCAGTGGCGACGACAGGGGGGAGACTGAAGCTTTCTTT
CDR3aa: CAISGDDRGETEAFF

abundance: -
d_gene: TRBD1
v_gene: TRBV3-1/TRBV3-2
j_gene: TRBJ2-5
CDR3nt: TGTGCCAGCAGCCAAGGGCCCGACAGGGGTGCGACCCAGTACTTC
CDR3aa: CASSQGPDRGATQYF

abundance: -
d_gene: TRBD1
v_gene: TRBV29-1
j_gene: TRBJ1-2
CDR3nt: TGCAGCGTTGAAGGAGGGGACAGCAAACATAACTATGGCTACACCTTC
CDR3aa: CSVEGGDSKHNYGYTF

abundance: -
d_gene: TRBD1
v_gene: TRBV5-1
j_gene: TRBJ1-2
CDR3nt: TGCGCCAGCAGCTTGGTTGGGACAGCTAACTATGGCTACACCTTC
CDR3aa: CASSLVGTANYGYTF

abundance: -
d_gene: TRBD1
v_gene: TRBV27
j_gene: TRBJ1-1
CDR3nt: TGTGCCAGCAGTTCTACAGGGGGCGGCTTGAACACTGAAGCTTTCTTT
CDR3aa: CASSSTGGGLNTEAFF

abundance: -
d_gene: -
v_gene: TRBV12-3/TRBV12-4
j_gene: TRBJ2-7
CDR3nt: TGTGCCAGCAGTAAGGGAGTCTCCTACGAGCAGTACTTC
CDR3aa: CASSKGVSYEQYF

abundance: -
d_gene: TRBD1
v_gene: TRBV6-6
j_gene: TRBJ1-4
CDR3nt: TGTGCCAGCAGTCGGGGACAGGGGGAACGGGAAAAACTGTTTTTT
CDR3aa: CASSRGQGEREKLFF

abundance: -
d_gene: -
v_gene: TRBV7-2
j_gene: TRBJ2-3
CDR3nt: TGTGCCAGCAGCTCCCTGAACATTCACACAGATACGCAGTATTTT
CDR3aa: CASSSLNIHTDTQYF

abundance: -
d_gene: TRBD2
v_gene: TRBV7-3
j_gene: TRBJ2-5
CDR3nt: TGTGCCAGCAGCCCCCATAGGACTAGCGGGGGACGTGAGACCCAGTACTTC
CDR3aa: CASSPHRTSGGRETQYF

abundance: -
d_gene: TRBD1
v_gene: TRBV5-1
j_gene: TRBJ1-1
CDR3nt: TGCGCCAGCAGCTTGAACAGGGGTCCGGACACTGAAGCTTTCTTT
CDR3aa: CASSLNRGPDTEAFF

abundance: -
d_gene: TRBD1
v_gene: TRBV7-2
j_gene: TRBJ1-2
CDR3nt: TGTGCCAGCAGCTCCAGACAGGGGTTGTTGAAGGGCTACACCTTC
CDR3aa: CASSSRQGLLKGYTF

abundance: -
d_gene: -
v_gene: TRBV9
j_gene: TRBJ2-2
CDR3nt: TGTGCCAGCAGCGTAGATCGTCCAAGGGCCGGGGAGCTGTTTTTT
CDR3aa: CASSVDRPRAGELFF

abundance: -
d_gene: -
v_gene: TRBV5-4
j_gene: TRBJ2-6
CDR3nt: TGTGCCAGCAGCTCACGGGACGGTAGCTCTGGGGCCAACGTCCTGACTTTC
CDR3aa: CASSSRDGSSGANVLTF

abundance: -
d_gene: -
v_gene: TRBV27
j_gene: TRBJ1-4
CDR3nt: TGTGCCAGCAGTTTATCGCCACAGTTAACTAATGAAAAACTGTTTTTT
CDR3aa: CASSLSPQLTNEKLFF

abundance: once
d_gene: TRBD2
v_gene: TRBV18
j_gene: TRBJ2-5
CDR3nt: TGTGCCAGCTCACCAGTGACTAGCGGGCAAGAGACCCAGTACTTC
CDR3aa: CASSPVTSGQETQYF

abundance: -
d_gene: -
v_gene: TRBV7-9
j_gene: TRBJ1-3
CDR3nt: TGTGCCAGCAGCTTAGAGGTAGCTGGAAACACCATATATTTT
CDR3aa: CASSLEVAGNTIYF

abundance: -
d_gene: -
v_gene: TRBV19
j_gene: TRBJ2-2
CDR3nt: TGTGCCAGTAACGGGGGTGGTTGGACCGGGGAGCTGTTTTTT
CDR3aa: CASNGGGWTGELFF

abundance: once
d_gene: TRBD1
v_gene: TRBV5-1
j_gene: TRBJ2-2
CDR3nt: TGCGCCAGCAGCGTACCCACCGGGACAGGGGGGCCTGCAGGATTAACCGGGGAGCTGTTTTTT
CDR3aa: CASSVPTGTGGPAGLTGELFF

abundance: -
d_gene: -
v_gene: TRBV7-8
j_gene: TRBJ1-5
CDR3nt: TGTGCCAGCAGCTTAGAGGCCGGGGGAAGCAATCAGCCCCAGCATTTT
CDR3aa: CASSLEAGGSNQPQHF

abundance: -
d_gene: -
v_gene: TRBV6-5
j_gene: TRBJ1-6
CDR3nt: TGTGCCAGCAGTTCCCGGGTTGGCAATTCACCCCTCCACTTT
CDR3aa: CASSSRVGNSPLHF

abundance: -
d_gene: -
v_gene: TRBV7-9
j_gene: TRBJ2-1
CDR3nt: TGTGCCAGCAGCTTGTTCGGAGGCGGAAGTGAGCAGTTCTTC
CDR3aa: CASSLFGGGSEQFF

abundance: once
d_gene: -
v_gene: TRBV27
j_gene: TRBJ1-6
CDR3nt: TGTGCCAGCAGCACCGACCGGGAAGCTTTTCCCCTCCACTTT
CDR3aa: CASSTDREAFPLHF

abundance: -
d_gene: TRBD2
v_gene: TRBV9
j_gene: TRBJ2-7
CDR3nt: TGTGCCAGCAGCGTAGGTACTAGCGGCGAATACGAGCAGTACTTC
CDR3aa: CASSVGTSGEYEQYF

abundance: -
d_gene: -
v_gene: TRBV7-7
j_gene: TRBJ2-5
CDR3nt: TGTGCCAGCAGCTTAGGACCACGAGAGACCCAGTACTTC
CDR3aa: CASSLGPRETQYF

abundance: -
d_gene: TRBD2
v_gene: TRBV27
j_gene: TRBJ2-4
CDR3nt: TGTGCCAGCAGCTCCAGTATCGGGGGGGAAGCCAAAAACATTCAGTACTTC
CDR3aa: CASSSSIGGEAKNIQYF

abundance: -
d_gene: -
v_gene: TRBV3-1/TRBV3-2
j_gene: TRBJ2-4
CDR3nt: TGTGCCAGCAGCGCAAGGGGGACCCCCGAAAACATTCAGTACTTC
CDR3aa: CASSARGTPENIQYF

abundance: -
d_gene: -
v_gene: TRBV9
j_gene: TRBJ2-1
CDR3nt: TGTGCCAGCAGCCTCCAGGGTCGCTCGAATGAGCAGTTCTTC
CDR3aa: CASSLQGRSNEQFF